This section outlines one T cell receptor beta chain sequence together with its context. The sample originates from a study of blood T cell repertoires in COVID-19. Study-wide context: Donors in the United States, Italy and Spain gave samples during acute or convalescent COVID-19.

Germline loops: CDR1 MRHNA, CDR2 SNTAGT. CDR3 length: 15 residues. The V end was cut by 4 bases, the J end by 1 base, with 8 bases between. This study enrolled people aged roughly 18 to 90 from 24 US geographic areas. Participants' own reports of clinical history determined their cohort assignment. TCRdb's copy holds only in-frame clones and misses some; the assay was immunoSEQ multiplex PCR. Of roughly 260,000 clones in the sample, around 85% were seen once. The chain is built from TRBV6-4 and TRBJ2-6, with D unresolved. Source material: PBMCs or T cells enriched from blood (not recorded which). The clonotype was recovered from a woman between 45 and 65 years old who had recovered from COVID-19. The CDR3, as DNA: TGTGCCAGCAGTGCCCAGTCGTCTGGGGCCAACGTCCTGACTTTC. Translation gives CASSAQSSGANVLTF.